This T cell receptor beta chain came from a study of blood T cell repertoires in COVID-19. On the study more broadly: The United States, Italy and Spain provided the acute and convalescent COVID-19 samples.

The protocol was immunoSEQ multiplex PCR, while the TCRdb copy is restricted to in-frame clones and leaves out a portion. The sample has under 200,000 clones; approximately 83% are singletons. From germline, CDR1 is SGHTA and CDR2 FQGNSA. This CDR3 contains 15 residues. V lost 5 bases and J 4 bases, leaving 17 bases between the germline ends. The sample consisted of peripheral blood. This sequence originates from an older woman with acute or convalescent COVID-19. This sequence joins TRBV7-2 and TRBJ1-2, with TRBD1 as a possible D gene (5 bases). The CDR3 here is CASSPTVIVSYGYTF. The CDR3 DNA reads as TGTGCCAGCAGCCCGACAGTCATAGTGAGCTATGGCTACACCTTC.